The text below deals with one T cell receptor beta chain. This CDR3 is 13 amino acids long. The V end was cut by 6 bases, the J end by 5 bases, with 11 bases between. Germline V CDR1 and CDR2: MNHEY, SMNVEV (reference sequence). Evenly divided among several immunoSEQ plates was the genomic DNA of each subset. In the original workflow: ImmunoSEQ only sent back junction sequences with no quality scores, so filtering was done differently. Only in-frame clones appear in the TCRdb table, and some are missing; sequencing was by immunoSEQ multiplex PCR. The V and J calls and clone size were taken over from that table, and D and trimming were inferred from the DNA. The data contain some 790,000 clones, 72% of them singletons. This entry belongs to a study of shared clonotypes between healthy human individuals.

The chain is built from TRBV27 and TRBJ2-1; D call uncertain. The TCR originated in a woman in her twenties or thirties in good health. The sequenced sample was memory CD4+ T cells sorted from blood. The subset here: CD45RA-negative fraction. CDR3 sequence: CASRPPLDNEQFF. The CDR3 coding sequence is TGTGCCAGCAGACCACCTTTGGACAATGAGCAGTTCTTC.